This T cell receptor beta chain came from a study of blood T cells in healthy people across ages. A second PCR, run for about 6 to 12 cycles, used a sample-barcoded 5' primer plus a J-beta primer mix. TCRdb passed the 5' RACE reads through MiXCR, listing each CDR3 protein once. Of fewer than 750,000 distinct CDR3 sequences listed, over 40% are singletons. Per the germline V gene, CDR1 is SNHLY and CDR2 is FYNNEI. The CDR3 is made up of 14 amino acids. V was pared by 6 bases and J by 6 bases, with 15 bases between. The sequenced material came from blood. The receptor's source is a woman older than 75 in good health. V and J are TRBV2 and TRBJ2-1; D is possibly TRBD1 or TRBD2 (5 bases each). The CDR3 loop reads CASSATGTSNEQFF. DNA for the CDR3: TGTGCCAGCAGCGCCACCGGGACCAGCAATGAGCAGTTCTTC.